These 28 T cell receptor beta chains were all obtained from the same sample, sequenced in a study of T cells in Graves' hyperthyroidism and ophthalmopathy. Authors of the study amplified TCR beta CDR3 regions from RNA transcripts. During a first-round RT-PCR of the TCR CDR3, the HTBI primer set was used. TCRdb re-analysed the multiplex PCR reads in MiXCR, keeping a single row per CDR3 protein. The data show 640,000 or so distinct CDR3 sequences, roughly 14% seen once. The sequencing sample was made of blood. The receptors shown here come from a woman aged 40 to 49 with Graves' ophthalmopathy.

This sequence joins TRBV11-2 and TRBJ2-2; 13 bases are a match to TRBD2. Germline trimming cut 4 bases from V and 4 bases from J; bases unmatched to any gene: 3. CDR3 length: 16 amino acids. CDR1 is SGHAT, CDR2 FQNNGV, per germline. The CDR3 sequence is CASSSGLAGATGELFF. The CDR3 DNA is TGTGCCAGCAGCTCAGGACTAGCGGGGGCCACCGGGGAGCTGTTTTTT.

This clonotype was seen ten or more times. This chain links TRBV28 with TRBJ1-2; weak D call: TRBD1 (5 bases). V dropped 8 bases and J dropped 6 bases, with 13 bases sitting between them. There are 12 residues in the CDR3. CDR1 MDHEN and CDR2 SYDVKM come from the germline V gene. The CDR3 bases are TGTGCCAGCCGCCCGGGAGGGGATGGCTACACCTTC. Protein sequence: CASRPGGDGYTF.

The chain employs TRBV5-1 and TRBJ2-5, with 9 bases identical to TRBD2. The germline V gene has CDR1 SGHRS and CDR2 YFSETQ. V lost 0 bases, J lost 5 bases, and 11 bases stayed unmatched. The CDR3 is 17 residues long. CDR3 protein: CASSLEPWSSGSETQYF. The CDR3 bases are TGCGCCAGCAGCTTGGAGCCTTGGAGTAGCGGGAGCGAGACCCAGTACTTC.

Many counts were recorded for this clonotype. The chain recombines TRBV7-2 with TRBJ2-4; D is uncertain. This CDR3 is 13 amino acids long. V was cut by 2 bases and J by 8 bases, with 10 bases left in between. Germline lookup yields CDR1 SGHTA and CDR2 FQGNSA. As DNA, the CDR3 is TGTGCCAGCAGCTTACGGATGGGTGACATTCAGTACTTC. This translates into CASSLRMGDIQYF.

The sample holds many counts of this clonotype. This clone may be a read error of a much larger clone one base away. CDR3 DNA: TGTGCCAGCAGACCCTTTAACTATGGCTACACCTTC. It is translated as CASRPFNYGYTF. The chain couples TRBV7-2 to TRBJ1-2; D is uncertain. Trimming shortened V by 6 bases and J by 1 base, and 6 bases separated the two germline ends. CDR3 length: 12 residues. Germline-derived CDR1 and CDR2 are SGHTA and FQGNSA.

Only a few counts were recorded for this clonotype. The rearrangement links TRBV5-1 to TRBJ2-5; TRBD2 is a possible D gene (6 bases). This CDR3 spans 13 amino acids. Germline CDR1 is SGHRS and CDR2 is YFSETQ. V was shortened by 4 bases and J by 1 base, with 8 bases between the two germline ends. The CDR3 DNA is TGCGCCAGCAGCCGACTAGGCCAAGAGACCCAGTACTTC. It yields the protein CASSRLGQETQYF.

The V and J genes are TRBV18 and TRBJ1-1, with D tentatively TRBD1 (5 bases). V was shortened by 0 bases and J by 0 bases, with 11 bases between the two germline ends. This CDR3 is built from 16 residues. From germline, CDR1 is KGHSH and CDR2 LQKENI. CDR3 sequence reads: CASSPPPRGMNTEAFF. In nucleotides, the CDR3 is TGTGCCAGCTCACCACCGCCCCGGGGCATGAACACTGAAGCTTTCTTT.

This clonotype was seen ten or more times. The chain employs TRBV5-1 and TRBJ2-7, with D perhaps matching TRBD1 (6 bases). Germline V CDR1 and CDR2: SGHRS, YFSETQ. V was cut by 3 bases and J by 4 bases, with 8 bases left in between. The CDR3 is 12 residues long. The CDR3 protein is CASSSQGYEQYF. CDR3 DNA sequence: TGCGCCAGCAGCTCGCAGGGGTACGAGCAGTACTTC.

This clonotype was detected only a few times. This sequence joins TRBV30 and TRBJ2-5; D may be TRBD2 (6 bases). Germline V CDR1 and CDR2: GTSNPN, SVGIG (reference sequence). The CDR3 consists of 14 residues. V lost 0 bases and J lost 1, with 9 bases in between. CDR3 residues: CAWSVGGFQETQYF. The CDR3 DNA is TGTGCCTGGAGTGTTGGGGGGTTCCAAGAGACCCAGTACTTC.

This clonotype was observed many times. The chain has TRBV11-3 and TRBJ2-7; D remains unclear. Germline lookup yields CDR1 SGHNT and CDR2 YENEEA. This CDR3 has 15 amino acids. V gave up 3 bases and J gave up 2 bases, with 14 bases separating them. CDR3 coding DNA: TGTGCCAGCAGCTTCGGGTCAGGTAATACCTACGAGCAGTACTTC. It translates to CASSFGSGNTYEQYF.

This clonotype was picked up many times. The chain is built from TRBV6-5 and TRBJ1-6; the D is unclear. CDR3 length equals 18 residues. Trimming removed 1 base from V and 4 bases from J, with 17 bases in between. CDR1 and CDR2 (germline): MNHEY, SVGAGI. CDR3 sequence (DNA): TGTGCCAGCAGTTACTTTTTACCCTCAATTATTTATAATTCACCCCTCCACTTT. Translating gives CASSYFLPSIIYNSPLHF.

This clonotype was counted between two and nine times. The V call is TRBV7-6, the J call TRBJ2-2; no clear D gene. Germline V CDR1 and CDR2: SGHVS, FNYEAQ. The CDR3 is 14 residues long. V lost 2 bases and J 5 bases, leaving 9 bases between the germline ends. The CDR3 region is CASSLNEGTGELFF. DNA of the CDR3: TGTGCCAGCAGCTTAAATGAAGGGACCGGGGAGCTGTTTTTT.

Many counts were recorded for this clonotype. The rearrangement uses TRBV12-3 or TRBV12-4 and TRBJ2-5; TRBD2 is a possible D gene (7 bases). The CDR3 sequence is 17 residues long. Between the trimmed V and J ends, which lost 0 bases and 7 bases, there was a span of 21 bases. Here the CDR3 DNA reads TGTGCCAGCAGTTTAGCGACTAGGGGAACAGGGAGGGGGACCCAGTACTTC. The encoded protein is CASSLATRGTGRGTQYF.

This clonotype was detected many times. The chain carries TRBV19 and TRBJ2-7; TRBD2 is a possible D gene (6 bases). The CDR3 is made up of 14 amino acids. Germline CDR1 LNHDA, CDR2 SQIVND (reference sequence). The V end was cut by 3 bases, the J end by 5 bases, with 14 bases between. Here the CDR3 DNA reads TGTGCCAGTAGTATGCCGGGGGACGGCGACGAGCAGTACTTC. It codes for CASSMPGDGDEQYF.

In its sample, this clonotype was seen many times. V gene TRBV11-3 combines with J gene TRBJ2-7; the D is unclear. CDR1 and CDR2 from the germline V gene are SGHNT and YENEEA. CDR3 length: 13 amino acids. Trimming stripped 5 bases from V and 3 bases from J, with 11 bases between. The CDR3 region is CASSLQEFYEQYF. Here the CDR3 DNA reads TGTGCCAGCAGCCTTCAGGAGTTCTACGAGCAGTACTTC.

Many counts were recorded for this clonotype. The chain carries TRBV12-3 or TRBV12-4 and TRBJ2-7, with 12 bases fitting TRBD2. Trimming removed 5 bases from V and 5 bases from J; junction bases left unmatched: 7. The length of the CDR3 is 15 residues. CDR3 nucleotide sequence: TGTGCCAGCAGTCCGAGACTAGCGGGAGTACACGAGCAGTACTTC. The encoded protein is CASSPRLAGVHEQYF.

This clonotype has ten or more counts. The chain combines TRBV13 with TRBJ1-3; D remains unclear. This CDR3 comprises 15 residues. The V and J ends lost 5 bases and 2 bases respectively, with 13 bases between them. Per germline, CDR1 PRHDT and CDR2 FYEKMQ (reference sequence). The CDR3 loop is CASSPRARTGNTIYF. CDR3 bases: TGTGCCAGCAGCCCCCGGGCGAGGACTGGAAACACCATATATTTT.

This clonotype was observed at least ten times. V and J are TRBV7-6 and TRBJ1-2; the D gene is possibly TRBD1 (5 bases). The V end lost 3 bases, the J end lost 7 bases, and 12 bases lay between the germline ends. Looked up from germline, CDR1 is SGHVS and CDR2 is FNYEAQ. The CDR3 runs 13 residues. The CDR3 here is CASSLGPIGGYTF. In nucleotides, the CDR3 is TGTGCCAGCAGCTTGGGGCCTATCGGTGGCTACACCTTC.

This clonotype was detected ten times or more. The V call is TRBV7-9, the J call TRBJ1-1, with unresolved D. CDR3 length: 12 residues. CDR1 is SEHNR, CDR2 FQNEAQ, per germline (reference sequence). V was clipped by 2 bases and J by 5 bases, with 6 bases between them. The DNA for the CDR3 is TGTGCCAGCAGCTTAAGTTGGACTGAAGCTTTCTTT. It is translated as CASSLSWTEAFF. The variable domain in full, with the rest retrieved from reference TRBV7-9 and TRBJ1-1, is DTGVSQNPRHKITKRGQNVTFRCDPISEHNRLYWYRQTLGQGPEFLTYFQNEAQLEKSRLLSDRFSAERPKGSFSTLEIQRTEQGDSAMYLCASSLSWTEAFFGQGTRLTVV.

This clonotype showed up many times. Given a much more abundant clone one base away, this may be a read error. This rearrangement joins TRBV12-3 or TRBV12-4 to TRBJ1-1, with D uncertain. There are 13 residues in the CDR3. The CDR3 DNA follows: TGTGCCAGCAGTTTAGGCGGCAGGACTGAAGCTCTCTTT. Its protein is CASSLGGRTEALF.

This clonotype was picked up many times. The chain is built from TRBV20-1 and TRBJ2-7; D possibly matches TRBD1 or TRBD2 (5 bases each). Germline CDR1 DFQATT, CDR2 SNEGSKA (reference sequence). The CDR3 has 13 amino acids. V lost 3 bases to trimming and J lost 4 bases, with 13 bases between them. CDR3 loop: CSARRADTYEQYF. CDR3 sequence (DNA): TGCAGTGCTAGGCGGGCGGACACTTACGAGCAGTACTTC.

This clonotype was found many times. The chain combines TRBV4-1 with TRBJ2-7, with D possibly being TRBD2 (6 bases). This CDR3 comprises 14 residues. V was cut by 4 bases and J by 2 bases, with 12 bases left in between. CDR1 and CDR2 (germline): MGHRA, YSYEKL. The CDR3 region has the DNA TGCGCCAGCAGCCCTCTAGCGCAGACCTACGAGCAGTACTTC. The encoded protein is CASSPLAQTYEQYF.

This clonotype turned up a few times. The chain recombines TRBV3-1 with TRBJ2-4; D is perhaps TRBD2 (5 bases). V was clipped by 0 bases and J by 9 bases, with 9 bases between them. This CDR3 has 13 residues. Germline CDR1 and CDR2: LGHDT and YNNKEL (reference sequence). The CDR3, as DNA: TGTGCCAGCAGCCAAGATGCACTAGGCATTCAGTACTTC. Protein sequence: CASSQDALGIQYF.

This clonotype was seen ten or more times. The chain employs TRBV28 and TRBJ2-7; weak D call: TRBD2 (6 bases). Deletions cut 4 bases from V and 4 bases from J, with 17 bases between. CDR3 size: 15 residues. The germline V gene has CDR1 MDHEN and CDR2 SYDVKM. CDR3 protein: CASSSSPPGSYEQYF. DNA for the CDR3: TGTGCCAGCAGTTCCTCTCCCCCCGGGAGTTACGAGCAGTACTTC. The whole variable domain, remainder taken from reference TRBV28 and TRBJ2-7, is DVKVTQSSRYLVKRTGEKVFLECVQDMDHENMFWYRQDPGLGLRLIYFSYDVKMKEKGDIPEGYSVSREKKERFSLILESASTNQTSMYLCASSSSPPGSYEQYFGPGTRLTVT.

Many counts were recorded for this clonotype. J is TRBJ2-2 and V is TRBV20-1, with 10 bases matching TRBD2. J was trimmed by 0 bases and V by 4 bases; bases with no gene match: 2. The CDR3 extends over 15 amino acids. Per germline, CDR1 DFQATT and CDR2 SNEGSKA (reference sequence). CDR3 protein: CSATSGGTNTGELFF. In DNA form, the CDR3 reads TGCAGTGCTACTAGCGGGGGAACGAACACCGGGGAGCTGTTTTTT.

This clonotype came up a few times. In nucleotides, the CDR3 is TGCGCCAGCAGCTTGGGACCCACCGTTGCCGGAAACACCATATATTTT. It encodes CASSLGPTVAGNTIYF. The rearrangement links TRBV5-1 to TRBJ1-3; D not certain. V dropped 0 bases and J dropped 4 bases, with 14 bases sitting between them. Germline V CDR1 and CDR2: SGHRS, YFSETQ. The CDR3 has 16 amino acids.

This clonotype was observed many times. V is TRBV29-1 and J is TRBJ1-1; 10 nucleotides match TRBD1. Germline CDR1 reads SQVTM; CDR2 reads ANQGSEA. The CDR3 extends over 13 amino acids. The J segment lost 4 bases and the V segment lost 4 bases, leaving 3 bases of the junction unmatched. The CDR3 reads CSVVRTGGTEAFF. In DNA form, the CDR3 reads TGCAGCGTTGTTAGGACAGGGGGCACTGAAGCTTTCTTT.

This clonotype was counted between two and nine times. The rearrangement joins TRBV4-2 to TRBJ2-2; no clear D gene. Deletions cut 1 base from V and 2 bases from J, with 8 bases between. Per germline, CDR1 LGHNA and CDR2 YNFKEQ. The CDR3 length is 15 residues. CDR3 DNA sequence: TGTGCCAGCAGCCAAGTTGGGATCAACACCGGGGAGCTGTTTTTT. This encodes CASSQVGINTGELFF.